One and the same sample provided the 27 T cell receptor beta chains below, sequenced in a study of CD8 T cells in Susac syndrome. An amount of RNA that ranged from roughly 0.45 to 1 ug was reverse transcribed with random hexamers. MiXCR, applied by TCRdb to the immunoSEQ multiplex PCR reads, yields one record per CDR3 protein. The table lists some 150,000 distinct CDR3 sequences, approximately 94% of them singletons, with 0.21% in the top ten. The sample was CD8+ T cells from PBMCs. The receptors originated from a human donor with multiple sclerosis.

The chain combines TRBV9 with TRBJ2-7, with D possibly being TRBD2 (5 bases). The V gene lost 4 bases and the J gene lost 6 bases, with 14 bases spanning the gap. CDR1 is SGDLS and CDR2 is YYNGEE in the germline V gene. There are 13 residues in the CDR3. In DNA form, the CDR3 reads TGTGCCAGCAGCTCACCGGGGAGAGGCGAGCAGTACTTC. Translating gives CASSSPGRGEQYF.

V and J are TRBV7-8 and TRBJ2-1; D remains ambiguous. The CDR3 has 17 amino acids. The V end lost 4 bases, the J end lost 9 bases, and 25 bases lay between the germline ends. Germline V gene data show CDR1 as SGHVS and CDR2 as FQNEAQ. The chain's CDR3 is CASSYISESPRKGEQFF. CDR3 DNA sequence: TGTGCCAGCAGCTATATTTCGGAATCCCCGAGGAAGGGTGAGCAGTTCTTC.

The rearrangement links TRBV27 to TRBJ1-1, with a tentative D call TRBD1 (6 bases). This CDR3 has 15 amino acids. V lost 7 bases to trimming and J lost 1 base, with 16 bases between them. CDR1 is MNHEY, CDR2 SMNVEV, per germline (reference sequence). CDR3 amino acids: CASNNGGGPNTEAFF. The CDR3 DNA reads as TGTGCCAGCAATAACGGGGGGGGGCCGAACACTGAAGCTTTCTTT.

This CDR3 is CASSSGTTAYNEQFF. The CDR3 DNA is TGTGCCAGCAGCTCAGGGACTACTGCCTACAATGAGCAGTTCTTC. This chain joins TRBV7-3 and TRBJ2-1; TRBD2 agrees at 7 bases. Trimming at V came to 4 bases and at J to 2 bases, leaving 5 bases not matched to a gene. CDR3 length: 15 residues. Germline values: CDR1 SGHTA, CDR2 FQGTGA.

The rearrangement joins TRBV28 to TRBJ2-1; TRBD1 is a possible D gene (6 bases). The CDR3 totals 16 residues. With 4 bases removed from V and 1 base from J, the gap between germline ends came to 14 bases. Germline V gene data show CDR1 as MDHEN and CDR2 as SYDVKM. The CDR3 loop reads CASSSNRERSYNEQFF. Here the CDR3 DNA reads TGTGCCAGCAGTTCCAACAGGGAGAGGTCCTACAATGAGCAGTTCTTC.

J is TRBJ2-7 and V is TRBV28; D might be TRBD2 (6 bases). Trimming removed 3 bases at V and 2 bases at J, with 8 bases between. There are 13 residues in the CDR3. Per the germline V gene, CDR1 is MDHEN and CDR2 is SYDVKM. CDR3 bases: TGTGCCAGCAGTTTTGCGGGGACCTACGAGCAGTACTTC. This gives the protein CASSFAGTYEQYF.

The CDR3 here is CASDNPGPQHF. DNA of the CDR3: TGTGCCAGCGACAACCCCGGGCCCCAGCATTTT. This sequence joins TRBV7-9 and TRBJ1-5, with D unclear. CDR1 is SEHNR, CDR2 FQNEAQ, per germline (reference sequence). The V end lost 8 bases, the J end lost 9 bases, and 11 bases lay between the germline ends. This CDR3 contains 11 residues.

This clonotype was counted a few times. The chain uses TRBV12-3 or TRBV12-4 and TRBJ2-6; 10 bases agree with TRBD1. J lost 0 bases, V lost 3 bases, and 2 bases had no gene match. The CDR3 covers 17 residues. CDR3: CASSFGQGDSGANVLTF. In DNA form, the CDR3 reads TGTGCCAGCAGTTTTGGACAGGGGGACTCTGGGGCCAACGTCCTGACTTTC.

The V and J genes are TRBV20-1 and TRBJ2-7, with TRBD1 matching over 10 bases. The CDR3 is made up of 13 amino acids. CDR1 and CDR2 (germline): DFQATT, SNEGSKA (reference sequence). V lost 6 bases and J lost 4; bases outside the gene matches: 6. CDR3 in amino acids: CSAPGTGVYEQYF. CDR3 DNA sequence: TGCAGTGCCCCCGGGACAGGGGTTTACGAGCAGTACTTC.

The chain uses TRBV27 and TRBJ2-7, with 11 bases lining up with TRBD2. J gave up 0 bases and V 5 bases, and 9 bases lay outside the gene matches. CDR3 size: 17 residues. Germline V gene sequence: CDR1 MNHEY, CDR2 SMNVEV (reference sequence). Written as DNA, the CDR3 is TGTGCCAGCAGTCCGTGGACTAGCGGGCCTCTCTCCTACGAGCAGTACTTC. It specifies CASSPWTSGPLSYEQYF.

The V call is TRBV29-1, the J call TRBJ1-2, with 10 bases aligning to TRBD1. Germline CDR1 SQVTM, CDR2 ANQGSEA. The V gene end was trimmed by 0 bases and the J gene end by 5 bases; junction bases not matched to a gene: 9. The CDR3 loop spans 16 amino acids. The CDR3 DNA sequence: TGCAGCGTTGAAGATCGTCGGGACAGGGGTCAATATGGCTACACCTTC. It is translated as CSVEDRRDRGQYGYTF.

V is TRBV7-9 and J is TRBJ2-5; 7 bases fit TRBD2. Trimming removed 5 bases from V and 1 base from J; junction bases left unmatched: 4. Germline V gene sequence: CDR1 SEHNR, CDR2 FQNEAQ (reference sequence). The CDR3 sequence is 14 residues long. CDR3 sequence reads: CASSPAGVQETQYF. As DNA, the CDR3 is TGTGCCAGCAGCCCCGCGGGGGTCCAAGAGACCCAGTACTTC.

The rearrangement uses TRBV20-1 and TRBJ2-3, with 8 bases identical to TRBD1. This CDR3 spans 16 amino acids. Unmatched junction bases numbered 16, after V lost 5 bases and J lost 6 bases. From germline, CDR1 is DFQATT and CDR2 SNEGSKA (reference sequence). The CDR3 loop reads CSALRMGQDEPDTQYF. The CDR3 nucleotides are TGCAGTGCTTTGAGAATGGGACAGGACGAGCCGGATACGCAGTATTTT.

In its sample, this clonotype was seen a few times. The J gene is TRBJ2-1, the V gene TRBV12-3 or TRBV12-4; the match to TRBD2 covers 8 bases. With 5 bases clipped from V and 8 bases from J, the junction kept 8 bases outside the gene matches. This CDR3 has 14 amino acids. CDR3 in amino acids: CASSPSGGADEQFF. The CDR3 DNA reads TGTGCCAGCAGTCCCTCCGGGGGGGCAGATGAGCAGTTCTTC.

The table lists this clonotype with a few counts. The V and J genes are TRBV25-1 and TRBJ2-5; D not certain. The CDR3 covers 12 residues. The V gene's germline CDR1 is MGHDK and CDR2 SYGVNS. V lost 3 bases to trimming and J lost 2 bases, with 4 bases between them. The CDR3 is CASSEGQETQYF. In DNA form, the CDR3 reads TGTGCCAGCAGTGAGGGGCAAGAGACCCAGTACTTC.

CDR3 residues: CASSQPAGLAGGGGETQYF. CDR3 in DNA: TGCGCCAGCAGCCAACCAGCGGGACTAGCGGGGGGTGGAGGAGAGACCCAGTACTTC. The rearrangement uses TRBV4-1 and TRBJ2-5; TRBD2 agrees at 15 bases. V lost 2 bases, J lost 4 bases, and 11 bases stayed unmatched. Germline loops: CDR1 MGHRA, CDR2 YSYEKL. The CDR3 is 19 residues long.

The rearrangement joins TRBV4-3 to TRBJ2-5; D possibly matches TRBD1 or TRBD2 (5 bases each). The CDR3 loop spans 16 amino acids. CDR1 and CDR2 (germline): LGHNA, YSLEER. The V and J ends lost 3 bases and 1 base respectively, with 15 bases between them. This CDR3 is CASSHVWGSSQETQYF. The CDR3 DNA reads as TGCGCCAGCAGCCACGTCTGGGGGAGCTCCCAAGAGACCCAGTACTTC.

The V and J genes are TRBV4-3 and TRBJ1-1; D is possibly TRBD1 (5 bases). Germline-derived CDR1 and CDR2 are LGHNA and YSLEER. CDR3 length equals 13 residues. Trimming removed 6 bases at V and 3 bases at J, with 11 bases between. Written as DNA, the CDR3 is TGCGCCAGCAGACGAGTGGGGGACACTGAAGCTTTCTTT. Protein: CASRRVGDTEAFF.

The V gene is TRBV30, the J gene TRBJ1-1; perhaps TRBD1 as D (5 bases). There are 13 residues in the CDR3. The ends were cut back, 0 bases at V and 5 bases at J, with 10 bases in the middle. Germline CDR1 reads GTSNPN; CDR2 reads SVGIG (reference sequence). In DNA form, the CDR3 reads TGTGCCTGGAGTGTCGGACACCTTACTGAAGCTTTCTTT. Translated: CAWSVGHLTEAFF.

The chain employs TRBV29-1 and TRBJ1-2, with unresolved D. Trimming shortened V by 0 bases and J by 1 base, and 15 bases separated the two germline ends. The CDR3 consists of 16 residues. CDR1 SQVTM and CDR2 ANQGSEA come from the germline V gene. The CDR3 sequence is CSVEDRATVDNYGYTF. CDR3 nucleotides: TGCAGCGTTGAAGATCGGGCAACAGTTGATAACTATGGCTACACCTTC.

The chain recombines TRBV30 with TRBJ1-1; D remains ambiguous. Germline CDR1 and CDR2: GTSNPN and SVGIG (reference sequence). The CDR3 length is 13 residues. Between the trimmed V and J ends, which lost 4 bases and 1 base, there was a span of 10 bases. The DNA for the CDR3 is TGTGCCTGGACGAGGGAGGCGAACACTGAAGCTTTCTTT. It yields the protein CAWTREANTEAFF.

V gene TRBV7-9 combines with J gene TRBJ2-3; D is possibly TRBD1 (5 bases). Between the trimmed V and J ends, which lost 6 bases and 4 bases, there was a span of 17 bases. Germline V gene lookup returns CDR1 SEHNR and CDR2 FQNEAQ (reference sequence). The CDR3 sequence is 15 residues long. This chain's CDR3 is CASRPQDRSADTQYF. CDR3 DNA sequence: TGTGCCAGCAGGCCACAGGATAGGAGCGCAGATACGCAGTATTTT. The complete variable domain, with remaining parts taken from reference TRBV7-9 and TRBJ2-3, reads DTGVSQNPRHKITKRGQNVTFRCDPISEHNRLYWYRQTLGQGPEFLTYFQNEAQLEKSRLLSDRFSAERPKGSFSTLEIQRTEQGDSAMYLCASRPQDRSADTQYFGPGTRLTVL.

The chain employs TRBV11-3 and TRBJ1-1; D perhaps matches TRBD1 (6 bases). Trimming took off 0 bases at V and 2 bases at J, with 13 bases between the two ends. The CDR3 is made up of 16 amino acids. Germline V gene sequence: CDR1 SGHNT, CDR2 YENEEA. The CDR3 is CASSLDIRQENTEAFF. The CDR3 DNA reads as TGTGCCAGCAGCTTAGACATCCGACAGGAAAACACTGAAGCTTTCTTT. Filled out from reference TRBV11-3 and TRBJ1-1, the complete variable domain reads EAGVVQSPRYKIIEKKQPVAFWCNPISGHNTLYWYLQNLGQGPELLIRYENEEAVDDSQLPKDRFSAERLKGVDSTLKIQPAELGDSAVYLCASSLDIRQENTEAFFGQGTRLTVV.

The V gene is TRBV27, the J gene TRBJ2-3, with D perhaps matching TRBD1 or TRBD2 (5 bases each). The ends were cut back, 8 bases at V and 3 bases at J, with 12 bases in the middle. Germline V gene lookup returns CDR1 MNHEY and CDR2 SMNVEV (reference sequence). The CDR3 has 13 amino acids. The CDR3 loop reads CASASRATDTQYF. DNA of the CDR3: TGTGCCAGCGCTAGCAGGGCAACAGATACGCAGTATTTT.

The CDR3 protein is CASNPGGSYEQYF. CDR3 coding DNA: TGTGCCAGCAATCCAGGGGGATCCTACGAGCAGTACTTC. The rearrangement uses TRBV6-2 or TRBV6-3 and TRBJ2-7; 7 positions match TRBD1. V gave up 7 bases and J gave up 1 base; unmatched junction bases: 4. CDR1 and CDR2 (germline): MNHEY, SVGEGT. The CDR3 totals 13 residues.

The chain combines TRBV4-3 with TRBJ2-2; 9 bases match TRBD2. The CDR3 spans 20 residues. The germline gives CDR1 LGHNA, CDR2 YSLEER. The ends lost 1 base at V and 4 bases at J; junction bases unmatched: 16. CDR3 amino acids: CASSQVASGDNFGGTGELFF. CDR3 nucleotide sequence: TGCGCCAGCAGCCAAGTAGCTAGCGGGGACAATTTTGGGGGCACCGGGGAGCTGTTTTTT.

This clonotype has just one count. This CDR3 is CASSLAPRGRGENGYTF. CDR3 DNA: TGTGCCAGCAGTTTAGCCCCCAGGGGGCGAGGGGAAAATGGCTACACCTTC. The chain links TRBV12-3 or TRBV12-4 to TRBJ1-2; the match to TRBD1 covers 8 bases. J lost 6 bases, V lost 0 bases, and 12 bases had no gene match. The CDR3 runs to 17 residues.